This TCR beta chain is from a study of blood T cell repertoires in COVID-19. Study overall: Acute and convalescent COVID-19 samples came from the United States, Italy and Spain. Sources were T cells, B-cell-depleted T cells, or PBMCs; the material itself was cDNA or gDNA.

From germline, CDR1 is ENHRY and CDR2 SYGVKD. V lost 5 bases, J lost 5 bases, and 15 bases lay in between. The CDR3 is 14 amino acids. Source study methods: Using reference gene primer amplification, nucleated cell counts were estimated. Some clones are missing from TCRdb's copy, which holds only in-frame ones; the method was immunoSEQ multiplex PCR. That table gives V, J and clone size, and the DNA gave D and trimming. The sample consists of under 300,000 clones, around four fifths of them appearing once. The sequenced sample was peripheral blood. This chain joins TRBV10-3 and TRBJ1-1, with D perhaps TRBD1 (6 bases). The clonotype comes from a man aged 30-40 years who had recovered from COVID-19. CDR3 DNA: TGTGCCATCAGTAAAACAGGGATGGTTACTGAAGCTTTCTTT. It translates to CAISKTGMVTEAFF.